This TCR beta chain was sequenced for a study of T cells in localized non-small cell lung cancer. Overall study findings and caveats: Sequencing involved a lone tumor region, leaving heterogeneity possible. Detection in adjacent lung was observed for a median 57 of the top 100 tumor clones.

In regard to this clone: Its antigen remains unidentified.

Clones were sequenced by immunoSEQ multiplex PCR, and TCRdb holds only the in-frame ones, with some missing. The table records about 2,600 clones, 24% of them present only once. The sample was lung tumor tissue, taken before any cancer treatment. This TCR came from a woman aged 35-75 years with stage I lung adenocarcinoma.

CDR3 nucleotides: TGTGCCAGCAGCGTAGGCCAGACCTATGGCTACACCTTC. Its protein is CASSVGQTYGYTF. This chain connects TRBV9 to TRBJ1-2, with D unclear. This CDR3 has 13 residues. V was pared by 0 bases and J by 4 bases, with 7 bases between. Germline values: CDR1 SGDLS, CDR2 YYNGEE.